These 8 T cell receptor beta chains were sequenced from one sample in a study of monozygotic twins with inflammatory bowel disease. Reprocessing the 5' RACE reads, TCRdb reports a single entry for every CDR3 protein and omits DNA. This table holds 150,000 to 200,000 distinct CDR3 sequences. The sample consisted of blood. Source of these receptors: a human donor with ulcerative colitis or Crohn's disease, or a healthy co-twin of an affected twin (not recorded which).

The V call is TRBV18, the J call TRBJ2-5; TCRdb's assignment of TRBD1 cannot be checked, as there is no DNA. The CDR3 has 13 residues. The germline gives CDR1 KGHSH, CDR2 LQKENI. CDR3 sequence: CASSPRQGETQYF.

The chain carries TRBV5-1 and TRBJ2-4. The CDR3 is 14 residues long. The germline CDR1 and CDR2 sequences are SGHRS and YFSETQ. The CDR3 is CASSLEQNKNIQYF.

The chain joins TRBV7-8 to TRBJ2-7; TCRdb names TRBD2, which stays unverified in the absence of DNA. The CDR3 consists of 15 residues. The germline CDR1 and CDR2 sequences are SGHVS and FQNEAQ. This CDR3 reads CASSLASGDSYEQYF.

V and J are TRBV7-9 and TRBJ2-7; with no DNA, the TCRdb D assignment of TRBD1 cannot be verified. Germline V gene data show CDR1 as SEHNR and CDR2 as FQNEAQ (reference sequence). The CDR3 extends over 17 amino acids. CDR3 region: CASSFHKPGEAAREQYF. Complete variable domain (other parts from reference TRBV7-9 and TRBJ2-7): DTGVSQNPRHKITKRGQNVTFRCDPISEHNRLYWYRQTLGQGPEFLTYFQNEAQLEKSRLLSDRFSAERPKGSFSTLEIQRTEQGDSAMYLCASSFHKPGEAAREQYFGPGTRLTVT.

The chain employs TRBV5-1 and TRBJ2-2; checking the TCRdb D call of TRBD1 is not possible without DNA. CDR1 is SGHRS, CDR2 YFSETQ, per germline. The CDR3 extends over 16 amino acids. The CDR3 loop reads CASSLGVRGRTGELFF. Complete variable domain (other parts from reference TRBV5-1 and TRBJ2-2): KAGVTQTPRYLIKTRGQQVTLSCSPISGHRSVSWYQQTPGQGLQFLFEYFSETQRNKGNFPGRFSGRQFSNSRSEMNVSTLELGDSALYLCASSLGVRGRTGELFFGEGSRLTVL.

The V call is TRBV6-4, the J call TRBJ1-4. Germline V gene lookup returns CDR1 MRHNA and CDR2 SNTAGT. CDR3 length equals 14 residues. The CDR3 sequence: CASSEGEGSGKLFF.

The rearrangement links TRBV9 to TRBJ2-1. The CDR3 length is 15 residues. The germline V gene encodes CDR1 SGDLS and CDR2 YYNGEE. The CDR3 sequence: CASSVGGFTDNEQFF. Full variable domain (rest looked up from reference TRBV9 and TRBJ2-1): DSGVTQTPKHLITATGQRVTLRCSPRSGDLSVYWYQQSLDQGLQFLIQYYNGEERAKGNILERFSAQQFPDLHSELNLSSLELGDSALYFCASSVGGFTDNEQFFGPGTRLTVL.

The gene calls are TRBV12-3 or TRBV12-4 and TRBJ2-5; there is no DNA to check the TCRdb D call of TRBD1. CDR3 length: 13 amino acids. The CDR3 here is CASSFRGRETQYF.